This record concerns one T cell receptor beta chain sequence. The entry originates in a study of blood T cell repertoires in COVID-19. Study at large: Sources were T cells, B-cell-depleted T cells, or PBMCs; the material itself was cDNA or gDNA.

V was clipped by 3 bases and J by 3 bases, with 2 bases between them. This CDR3 has 12 residues. The germline V gene encodes CDR1 SEHNR and CDR2 FQNEAQ (reference sequence). Per the study methods: Estimation of nucleated cell counts relied on the amplification of reference gene primers. Libraries were prepared by immunoSEQ multiplex PCR; TCRdb keeps only in-frame clonotypes and omits some of them. The DNA was the basis for D and trimming; V, J and clone size are from that table. The sample lists 100,000 to 150,000 clones; around 81% were seen once. The TCR originated in a woman aged 45 to 65 with acute or convalescent COVID-19. The gene calls are TRBV7-9 and TRBJ2-2; D ambiguous. Sequencing was done on a sample of peripheral blood. The CDR3 is CASSFYTGELFF. The CDR3 nucleotides are TGTGCCAGCAGCTTCTACACCGGGGAGCTGTTTTTT.